These T cell receptor beta chains were read from a single sample in a study of cytomegalovirus exposure and HLA in healthy donors. The assay was immunoSEQ multiplex PCR, and TCRdb's table has in-frame clones only and misses some. Here the sample spans roughly 190,000 clones, 82% being singletons. The specimen was PBMCs. The receptor source for this set is a woman younger than 35 in good health and CMV-seronegative. The CDR3 runs from the conserved cysteine through the conserved F or W. D genes are given only for firm matches. Only some rows state a clone size, as once, few, many or a class for expanded clones.

D: .
V: TRBV7-3
size: few
J: TRBJ1-3
CDR3: CASSLNQDTSRNTIYF
DNA: TGTGCCAGCAGCCTAAACCAGGACACATCCAGGAACACCATATATTTT

D: TRBD1
V: TRBV7-2
size: .
J: TRBJ2-7
CDR3: CASSLNTGAYEQYF
DNA: TGTGCCAGCAGCTTAAATACAGGGGCCTACGAGCAGTACTTC

D: TRBD1
V: TRBV6-5
size: .
J: TRBJ1-1
CDR3: CASSYPGQGRTEAFF
DNA: TGTGCCAGCAGTTACCCCGGACAGGGAAGGACTGAAGCTTTCTTT

D: TRBD2
V: TRBV6-4
size: once
J: TRBJ2-3
CDR3: CASRGLAGPSTDTQYF
DNA: TGTGCCAGCAGGGGACTAGCGGGGCCAAGCACAGATACGCAGTATTTT

D: .
V: TRBV28
size: .
J: TRBJ1-1
CDR3: CASSLTGDTEAFF
DNA: TGTGCCAGCAGTCTGACGGGGGACACTGAAGCTTTCTTT

D: TRBD2
V: TRBV2
size: .
J: TRBJ2-3
CDR3: CASSVMRGARDTQYF
DNA: TGTGCCAGCAGTGTCATGCGGGGGGCCAGGGATACGCAGTATTTT

D: TRBD2
V: TRBV5-5
size: .
J: TRBJ2-1
CDR3: CASSLGASGRNEQFF
DNA: TGTGCCAGCAGCTTGGGGGCTAGCGGGCGCAATGAGCAGTTCTTC

D: .
V: TRBV7-6
size: .
J: TRBJ2-7
CDR3: CASSPGLTYEQYF
DNA: TGTGCCAGCAGCCCAGGACTTACCTACGAGCAGTACTTC

D: TRBD2
V: TRBV6-1
size: .
J: TRBJ2-1
CDR3: CASSEPGLAGAEQFF
DNA: TGTGCCAGCAGTGAACCCGGACTAGCGGGGGCTGAGCAGTTCTTC

D: .
V: TRBV7-9
size: .
J: TRBJ2-3
CDR3: CASGQGWVDTQYF
DNA: TGTGCCAGCGGTCAGGGATGGGTAGATACGCAGTATTTT

D: TRBD1
V: TRBV7-9
size: .
J: TRBJ2-7
CDR3: CASSSWDSSYEQYF
DNA: TGTGCCAGCAGCTCCTGGGACAGCTCCTACGAGCAGTACTTC

D: TRBD2
V: TRBV6-5
size: .
J: TRBJ2-7
CDR3: CASSYYWTSGRYEQYF
DNA: TGTGCCAGCAGTTATTATTGGACTAGCGGGAGATACGAGCAGTACTTC

D: TRBD1
V: TRBV5-8
size: .
J: TRBJ2-1
CDR3: CASSRGTGINEQFF
DNA: TGTGCCAGCAGCCGCGGGACAGGGATCAATGAGCAGTTCTTC

D: TRBD1
V: TRBV30
size: .
J: TRBJ1-3
CDR3: CGGQGAPGNTIYF
DNA: TGCGGGGGACAGGGGGCACCTGGAAACACCATATATTTT

D: TRBD2
V: TRBV6-6
size: .
J: TRBJ2-5
CDR3: CASSSLAGGGETQYF
DNA: TGTGCCAGCAGTTCCCTAGCGGGAGGAGGTGAGACCCAGTACTTC

D: TRBD1
V: TRBV23-1
size: .
J: TRBJ1-1
CDR3: CASSQTGGRVTEAFF
DNA: TGCGCCAGCAGCCAGACAGGGGGCCGGGTCACTGAAGCTTTCTTT

D: .
V: TRBV7-9
size: .
J: TRBJ2-7
CDR3: CASGSVESYEQYF
DNA: TGTGCCAGCGGCTCTGTGGAGTCCTACGAGCAGTACTTC

D: TRBD2
V: TRBV6-5
size: .
J: TRBJ2-1
CDR3: CASSYRGGLNEQFF
DNA: TGTGCCAGCAGTTACAGGGGAGGGCTCAATGAGCAGTTCTTC

D: .
V: TRBV5-1
size: once
J: TRBJ1-1
CDR3: CASSRDLNTEAFF
DNA: TGTGCCAGCAGCCGGGACTTGAACACTGAAGCTTTCTTT

D: .
V: TRBV5-4
size: .
J: TRBJ1-6
CDR3: CASSLAGVTYNSPLHF
DNA: TGTGCCAGCAGCTTGGCAGGGGTGACCTATAATTCACCCCTCCACTTT

D: .
V: TRBV11-2
size: few
J: TRBJ1-1
CDR3: CASSLVETEAAFF
DNA: TGTGCCAGCAGCTTAGTCGAGACAGAGGCGGCTTTCTTT

D: TRBD1
V: TRBV6-5
size: .
J: TRBJ1-4
CDR3: CASSSQGARSNEKLFF
DNA: TGTGCCAGCAGTTCCCAGGGGGCGCGTTCTAATGAAAAACTGTTTTTT

D: TRBD2
V: TRBV9
size: .
J: TRBJ2-1
CDR3: CASSALAGDNEQFF
DNA: TGTGCCAGCAGCGCGCTAGCGGGGGACAATGAGCAGTTCTTC

D: TRBD2
V: TRBV5-4
size: .
J: TRBJ2-3
CDR3: CASSSLGSGGGTDTQYF
DNA: TGTGCCAGCAGCTCTCTAGGTAGCGGGGGTGGCACAGATACGCAGTATTTT

D: TRBD2
V: TRBV7-3
size: .
J: TRBJ2-7
CDR3: CASSSRGAGGYEQYF
DNA: TGTGCCAGCAGCTCCCGGGGAGCGGGAGGCTACGAGCAGTACTTC

D: TRBD2
V: TRBV7-6
size: .
J: TRBJ2-1
CDR3: CASSTRLAGEDEQFF
DNA: TGTGCCAGCAGCACGCGACTAGCGGGAGAGGATGAGCAGTTCTTC

D: TRBD2
V: TRBV5-8
size: .
J: TRBJ2-1
CDR3: CASRTSGGPNEQFF
DNA: TGTGCCAGCCGTACTAGCGGGGGGCCAAATGAGCAGTTCTTC

D: TRBD2
V: TRBV30
size: few
J: TRBJ2-1
CDR3: CAWTPYRTSGRSYNEQFF
DNA: TGTGCCTGGACCCCTTACAGGACTAGCGGGAGATCGTACAATGAGCAGTTCTTC

D: .
V: TRBV19
size: .
J: TRBJ2-7
CDR3: CASSIAGSGSYEQYF
DNA: TGTGCCAGTAGTATAGCCGGGAGTGGCTCCTACGAGCAGTACTTC